This T cell receptor beta chain was sequenced in a study of PD-1 blockade in classical Hodgkin lymphoma. Some clones are missing from TCRdb's copy, which holds only in-frame ones; the method was immunoSEQ multiplex PCR. The table has tens of thousands of clones, under 75% seen once. Worth noting for this clone: Its cognate antigen is unknown.

The CDR3 runs to 16 residues. V shed 5 bases and J 5 bases; nucleotides not matched to a gene: 9. The V gene's germline CDR1 is SGHVS and CDR2 FQNEAQ. General study points: As was reported, newly diagnosed patients showed lower baseline TCR diversity than healthy donors did. Nothing has yet pinned down what causes the repertoire differences, possibly disease activity or prior therapy. CD4+ but not CD8+ TCR diversity rose significantly by C4D1. Complete responders matched newly diagnosed patients in baseline diversity.

The time point: cycle 4 day 1 (C4D1), after around six weeks of nivolumab. Autologous stem cell transplantation was followed by relapse in every patient, and brentuximab vedotin exposure varied. The chain couples TRBV7-8 to TRBJ1-3; 10 bases match TRBD1. The TCR was taken from a human donor with classical Hodgkin lymphoma. The sequencing used peripheral blood mononuclear cells (PBMCs), collected before the fourth cycle of nivolumab. The CDR3 is CASSIRDRGRRNTIYF. The DNA of the CDR3 is TGTGCCAGCAGCATTCGAGACAGGGGGCGAAGAAACACCATATATTTT.